Following are 21 T cell receptor beta chains from one sample sequenced in a study of CD8 T cells in Susac syndrome. Roughly 0.5 to 1 ug RNA was reverse transcribed with random hexamers. In TCRdb, the immunoSEQ multiplex PCR reads were re-called with MiXCR into one record per CDR3 protein. The table includes 90,000 to 150,000 distinct CDR3 sequences, 85% to 95% detected once. The source material was CD4+ T cells from PBMCs. The receptors were gathered from a human donor in good health.

The rearrangement joins TRBV3-1 to TRBJ2-2, with TRBD2 matching 7 bases. Germline V gene sequence: CDR1 LGHDT, CDR2 YNNKEL (reference sequence). J lost 5 bases, V lost 6 bases, and 9 bases had no gene match. The CDR3 covers 15 residues. The CDR3 DNA is TGTGCCAGCAGGCCCGCGGGAGTCCGAACCGGGGAGCTGTTTTTT. This codes for CASRPAGVRTGELFF.

This rearrangement joins TRBV30 to TRBJ2-7, with 9 bases fitting TRBD2. Trimming cost V 8 bases and J 5 bases; bases outside gene matches: 10. This CDR3 region has 13 residues. Germline lookup yields CDR1 GTSNPN and CDR2 SVGIG (reference sequence). The CDR3 sequence is CAGKNSGSNEQYF. Here the CDR3 DNA reads TGTGCCGGGAAAAATAGCGGGAGCAACGAGCAGTACTTC.

The CDR3 sequence: CASSAQPNTGELFF. The CDR3 nucleotides read TGTGCCAGCAGCGCCCAGCCGAACACCGGGGAGCTGTTTTTT. V is TRBV6-4 and J is TRBJ2-2; D unclear. The V gene's germline CDR1 is MRHNA and CDR2 SNTAGT. V lost 6 bases and J lost 0, with 8 bases in between. The CDR3 totals 14 residues.

This chain uses TRBV6-4 with TRBJ2-3, with TRBD2 identical over 7 bases. V was clipped by 0 bases and J by 6 bases; unmatched bases: 6. Germline V CDR1 and CDR2: MRHNA, SNTAGT. The CDR3 is made up of 15 amino acids. The DNA for the CDR3 is TGTGCCAGCAGTGACTCAGGACTAGGATGGGATACGCAGTATTTT. It encodes CASSDSGLGWDTQYF.

The CDR3: CSAGVATDTQYF. The CDR3 DNA is TGCAGTGCTGGGGTGGCGACAGATACGCAGTATTTT. The chain recombines TRBV20-1 with TRBJ2-3; D gene unclear. Per germline, CDR1 DFQATT and CDR2 SNEGSKA (reference sequence). Trimming took off 5 bases at V and 3 bases at J, with 9 bases between the two ends. The CDR3 length is 12 residues.

V and J are TRBV27 and TRBJ2-7; 7 nucleotides align to TRBD2. The CDR3 length is 15 residues. CDR1 and CDR2 from the germline V gene are MNHEY and SMNVEV (reference sequence). The V gene end was trimmed by 2 bases and the J gene end by 0 bases; junction bases not matched to a gene: 4. The CDR3 region has the DNA TGTGCCAGCAGTTTAGCGGGAGCCCACTCCTACGAGCAGTACTTC. It codes for CASSLAGAHSYEQYF.

V gene TRBV7-9 combines with J gene TRBJ2-7; 9 bases align to TRBD2. J was trimmed by 5 bases and V by 2 bases; bases with no gene match: 10. Looked up from germline, CDR1 is SEHNR and CDR2 is FQNEAQ (reference sequence). The CDR3 has 16 amino acids. DNA of the CDR3: TGTGCCAGCAGCTTACGGTTGGCTAGCGGGACCCACGAGCAGTACTTC. As protein: CASSLRLASGTHEQYF.

This chain uses TRBV5-6 with TRBJ1-5; D is uncertain. CDR1 SGHDT and CDR2 YYEEEE come from the germline V gene. Trimming removed 4 bases at V and 1 base at J, with 12 bases between. CDR3 length: 15 amino acids. The CDR3 bases are TGTGCCAGCAGCGTGGGTCAGAGGAGCAATCAGCCCCAGCATTTT. Translating gives CASSVGQRSNQPQHF. The full variable domain, completed using reference TRBV5-6 and TRBJ1-5, is DAGVTQSPTHLIKTRGQQVTLRCSPKSGHDTVSWYQQALGQGPQFIFQYYEEEERQRGNFPDRFSGHQFPNYSSELNVNALLLGDSALYLCASSVGQRSNQPQHFGDGTRLSIL.

A note on this clonotype: Germline is not matched at one junction end, which may reflect a read error. The V and J genes are TRBV2 and TRBJ1-3; D unresolved. This CDR3 contains 12 residues. Germline V gives CDR1 SNHLY, CDR2 FYNNEI. In nucleotides, the CDR3 is TGTGCCAGCAGTGAAAATGGACGTCAGACCCATTTT. Its protein product is CASSENGRQTHF.

The chain recombines TRBV7-8 with TRBJ2-7; the match to TRBD1 covers 8 bases. Germline CDR1 is SGHVS and CDR2 is FQNEAQ. V was clipped by 5 bases and J by 0 bases; unmatched bases: 9. The CDR3 has 16 amino acids. The CDR3 protein is CASSILGQGISYEQYF. The CDR3 nucleotides read TGTGCCAGCAGCATACTAGGACAGGGAATCTCCTACGAGCAGTACTTC.

The chain uses TRBV15 and TRBJ1-5; 10 bases are a match to TRBD1. Germline assignment: CDR1 LNHNV and CDR2 YYDKDF (reference sequence). The CDR3 is made up of 15 amino acids. J gave up 6 bases and V 6 bases, and 8 bases lay outside the gene matches. CDR3 nucleotides: TGTGCCACCAGGGGACAGGGGAGTGTGGGTCAGCCCCAGCATTTT. Translating gives CATRGQGSVGQPQHF.

CDR3 DNA sequence: TGCGCCAGCAGTGCAGGGACCTATTCACCCCTCCACTTT. It encodes CASSAGTYSPLHF. The chain is built from TRBV5-1 and TRBJ1-6, with a weak D call TRBD1 (5 bases). From germline, CDR1 is SGHRS and CDR2 YFSETQ. Trimming shortened V by 5 bases and J by 8 bases, and 11 bases separated the two germline ends. The CDR3 consists of 13 residues.

The V call is TRBV10-3, the J call TRBJ2-7; 8 bases are a match to TRBD1. Trimming cost V 10 bases and J 4 bases; bases outside gene matches: 12. The CDR3 has 14 amino acids. CDR1 and CDR2 from the germline V gene are ENHRY and SYGVKD. This chain's CDR3 is CATQRGDRGYEQYF. The CDR3 DNA is TGTGCCACGCAACGTGGTGACAGGGGTTACGAGCAGTACTTC.

The V call is TRBV5-5, the J call TRBJ2-5, with D uncertain. Germline-derived CDR1 and CDR2 are SGHKS and YYEKEE (reference sequence). The CDR3 is 14 amino acids. Trimming pared 6 bases from V and 3 bases from J, leaving 15 bases between. CDR3 in amino acids: CASNIGIMEETQYF. The CDR3 DNA is TGTGCCAGCAACATAGGGATTATGGAAGAGACCCAGTACTTC.

V and J are TRBV19 and TRBJ2-3, with TRBD1 matching over 8 bases. Germline V lookup: CDR1 LNHDA, CDR2 SQIVND (reference sequence). The V gene end was trimmed by 5 bases and the J gene end by 0 bases; junction bases not matched to a gene: 4. The CDR3 runs 15 residues. CDR3 DNA: TGTGCCAGTAGTTCGACAGGGGCCAGCACAGATACGCAGTATTTT. Its translation: CASSSTGASTDTQYF.

The CDR3 loop is CASSQDLGGSSYEQYF. CDR3 DNA sequence: TGCGCCAGCAGCCAAGATCTGGGCGGGAGCTCCTACGAGCAGTACTTC. The V gene is TRBV4-3, the J gene TRBJ2-7; 7 positions agree with TRBD2. After removal of 0 bases from V and 0 bases from J, the junction contained 5 bases not matched to a gene. The CDR3 covers 16 residues. Germline-derived CDR1 and CDR2 are LGHNA and YSLEER.

V gene TRBV4-2 combines with J gene TRBJ2-1; 9 bases are a match to TRBD2. CDR1 and CDR2 from the germline V gene are LGHNA and YNFKEQ. Trimming removed 0 bases from V and 8 bases from J; junction bases left unmatched: 8. The CDR3 length is 16 residues. Here the CDR3 DNA reads TGTGCCAGCAGCCAAGACCTGAGCGGGAGGAAGTATGAGCAGTTCTTC. Translated, it gives CASSQDLSGRKYEQFF.

This sequence joins TRBV10-3 and TRBJ1-1, with D uncertain. Germline assignment: CDR1 ENHRY and CDR2 SYGVKD. The length of the CDR3 is 11 residues. V lost 10 bases to trimming and J lost 2 bases, with 8 bases between them. The CDR3 nucleotides are TGTGCCACCAAAGGTAACACTGAAGCTTTCTTT. Translation: CATKGNTEAFF.

This rearrangement joins TRBV29-1 to TRBJ1-1, with 8 nucleotides matching TRBD1. Germline-derived CDR1 and CDR2 are SQVTM and ANQGSEA. This CDR3 is built from 13 residues. Trimming cost V 7 bases and J 5 bases; bases outside gene matches: 9. CDR3 region: CSERQGLGTEAFF. Here the CDR3 DNA reads TGCAGCGAACGACAGGGGCTAGGGACTGAAGCTTTCTTT.

J is TRBJ2-5 and V is TRBV12-3 or TRBV12-4; the match to TRBD2 covers 9 bases. After removal of 7 bases from V and 5 bases from J, the junction contained 8 bases not matched to a gene. CDR3 length: 14 amino acids. As DNA, the CDR3 is TGTGCCAGCACCTATAGCGGGAGTAAGGAGACCCAGTACTTC. It is translated as CASTYSGSKETQYF.

The chain carries TRBV29-1 and TRBJ2-1; 9 bases line up with TRBD1. The CDR3 has 12 residues. J lost 15 bases, V lost 3 bases, and 9 bases had no gene match. The V gene's germline CDR1 is SQVTM and CDR2 ANQGSEA. Here the CDR3 reads CSVDKTGGWRFF. CDR3 in DNA: TGCAGCGTTGACAAGACAGGGGGATGGCGGTTCTTC.